The 23 T cell receptor beta chains given below trace back to one sample, sequenced in a study of blood T cell repertoires in COVID-19. Only in-frame clones appear in the TCRdb table, and some are missing; sequencing was by immunoSEQ multiplex PCR. The data contain about 270,000 clones, approximately 90% of them singletons. Sequences were obtained from PBMCs or T cells enriched from blood (not recorded which). These receptor sequences come from a woman in her 50s who had recovered from COVID-19.

The chain uses TRBV5-8 and TRBJ1-1, with TRBD1 matching 7 bases. Germline V gene data show CDR1 as SGHTS and CDR2 as YDEGEE. This CDR3 region has 13 residues. V lost 4 bases, J lost 4 bases, and 4 bases stayed unmatched. CDR3 in DNA: TGTGCCAGCAGCGCGACAGGGCTCACTGAAGCTTTCTTT. Translation gives CASSATGLTEAFF. Variable domain in full (rest from reference TRBV5-8 and TRBJ1-1): EAGVTQSPTHLIKTRGQQATLRCSPISGHTSVYWYQQALGLGLQFLLWYDEGEERNRGNFPPRFSGRQFPNYSSELNVNALELEDSALYLCASSATGLTEAFFGQGTRLTVV.

This sequence joins TRBV10-1 and TRBJ1-3, with D possibly being TRBD1 (5 bases). V was clipped by 8 bases and J by 0 bases, with 8 bases between them. CDR1 and CDR2 (germline): WNHNN, SYGVQD (reference sequence). The CDR3 covers 13 residues. The chain's CDR3 is CASPDTSGNTIYF. CDR3 in DNA: TGCGCCAGCCCGGACACCTCTGGAAACACCATATATTTT.

Of note for this clone: Other DNA sequences in this sample translate to the same CDR3. CDR3 in DNA: TGCAGCGTTGAAGCTGGGACTGGCACAGATACGCAGTATTTT. Translating gives CSVEAGTGTDTQYF. The rearrangement joins TRBV29-1 to TRBJ2-3; tentatively, D is TRBD2 (6 bases). The V gene's germline CDR1 is SQVTM and CDR2 ANQGSEA. Trimming took 1 base from V and 1 from J, leaving 9 bases between them. The CDR3 is 14 amino acids.

The gene calls are TRBV7-2 and TRBJ1-2, with unresolved D. The germline V gene has CDR1 SGHTA and CDR2 FQGNSA. The CDR3 length is 13 residues. V was cut by 6 bases and J by 8 bases, with 16 bases left in between. CDR3 in DNA: TGTGCCAGCAGTACTACACAAACATTGGGCTACACCTTC. Protein sequence: CASSTTQTLGYTF. Supplemented by reference TRBV7-2 and TRBJ1-2, the full variable domain reads GAGVSQSPSNKVTEKGKDVELRCDPISGHTALYWYRQSLGQGLEFLIYFQGNSAPDKSGLPSDRFSAERTGGSVSTLTIQRTQQEDSAVYLCASSTTQTLGYTFGSGTRLTVV.

This clone appeared once. The chain uses TRBV5-4 and TRBJ2-7, with TRBD1 as a possible D gene (6 bases). The germline V gene has CDR1 SGHNT and CDR2 YYREEE (reference sequence). V dropped 4 bases and J dropped 3 bases, with 14 bases sitting between them. This CDR3 contains 14 residues. The CDR3 DNA follows: TGTGCCAGCAGCCATAGAACGACAGGCTACGAGCAGTACTTC. Residues: CASSHRTTGYEQYF. The entire variable domain, with the rest obtained from reference TRBV5-4 and TRBJ2-7, is as follows: ETGVTQSPTHLIKTRGQQVTLRCSSQSGHNTVSWYQQALGQGPQFIFQYYREEENGRGNFPPRFSGLQFPNYSSELNVNALELDDSALYLCASSHRTTGYEQYFGPGTRLTVT.

This chain joins TRBV2 and TRBJ2-3; D is undetermined. The ends were cut back, 2 bases at V and 5 bases at J, with 17 bases in the middle. Per germline, CDR1 SNHLY and CDR2 FYNNEI. CDR3 length equals 16 residues. The CDR3 region has the DNA TGTGCCAGCAGTGAATACCACGCCGTTTTCGGAGATACGCAGTATTTT. Translating gives CASSEYHAVFGDTQYF.

This chain links TRBV18 with TRBJ1-5; tentatively, D is TRBD1 (5 bases). From germline, CDR1 is KGHSH and CDR2 LQKENI. There are 15 residues in the CDR3. Trimming left V 3 bases short and J 4 bases short, with 13 bases between. CDR3 nucleotide sequence: TGTGCCAGCTCACCTTACTCAGGGATAAATCAGCCCCAGCATTTT. Translated, it gives CASSPYSGINQPQHF.

As for this clone: Other DNA sequences in this specimen translate into the identical CDR3. V usage is TRBV3-1 (or the pseudogene TRBV3-2) and J usage is TRBJ1-2; D not resolved. The CDR3 totals 15 residues. V lost 5 bases to trimming and J lost 5 bases, with 18 bases between them. Per the germline V gene, CDR1 is LGHDT and CDR2 is YNNKEL (reference sequence). CDR3 loop: CASSVPGFGLYGYTF. The CDR3 nucleotides read TGTGCCAGCAGCGTTCCGGGGTTTGGTCTTTATGGCTACACCTTC.

This clone has just one count. The chain uses TRBV2 and TRBJ1-5, with D possibly TRBD1 on 5 matching bases. V lost 1 base and J lost 4, with 14 bases in between. Germline assignment: CDR1 SNHLY and CDR2 FYNNEI. The CDR3 runs to 16 residues. For the CDR3, the DNA is TGTGCCAGCAGTGAAGGGAAGGGGATAAGAAATCAGCCCCAGCATTTT. It specifies CASSEGKGIRNQPQHF.

This clone was detected only a few times. This sequence joins TRBV10-3 and TRBJ2-7, with 9 bases aligning to TRBD2. Germline CDR1 ENHRY, CDR2 SYGVKD. The CDR3 is 14 residues long. V shed 6 bases and J 11 bases; nucleotides not matched to a gene: 14. This CDR3 reads CAISPGERGVSEYF. The CDR3 DNA sequence: TGTGCCATCAGCCCTGGGGAGCGGGGGGTCTCGGAGTACTTC.

This chain connects TRBV1 to TRBJ1-6; the D call TRBD1 from the table was never checked on the DNA. TRBV1 is given as a pseudogene. This CDR3 comprises 13 residues. This CDR3 is CTSSHSWTGPLHF. CDR3 sequence (DNA): TGCACCAGCAGCCATTCCTGGACAGGGCCTCTCCACTTT.

Worth noting for this clone: A read error may produce the germline difference seen at one junction end. The genes are TRBV7-7 and TRBJ2-5; TRBD2 matches 13 bases. The CDR3 contains 16 residues. Germline-derived CDR1 and CDR2 are SSHAT and FNYEAQ (reference sequence). Here the CDR3 reads CASSQTSGRRQETQYF. The DNA of the CDR3 is TGTGCTAGCAGCCAGACTAGCGGGAGGAGGCAAGAGACCCAGTACTTC. Based on the CDR3 plus reference TRBV7-7 and TRBJ2-5, the full variable domain is GAGVSQSPRYKVTKRGQDVTLRCDPISSHATLYWYQQALGQGPEFLTYFNYEAQPDKSGLPSDRFSAERPEGSISTLTIQRTEQRDSAMYRCASSQTSGRRQETQYFGPGTRLLVL.

The V and J genes are TRBV12-3 or TRBV12-4 and TRBJ1-1; D remains ambiguous. The germline V and J ends were trimmed by 6 bases and 9 bases, with 14 bases remaining between them. This CDR3 is 12 amino acids long. DNA for the CDR3: TGTGCCAGCAGAATGTGGGCCGAGAAAGCTTTCTTT. This codes for CASRMWAEKAFF.

The rearrangement joins TRBV19 to TRBJ1-1; D is undetermined. Germline V gene data show CDR1 as LNHDA and CDR2 as SQIVND (reference sequence). V lost 6 bases and J 0 bases, leaving 8 bases between the germline ends. This CDR3 is 13 amino acids long. The CDR3 sequence is CASRFNMNTEAFF. CDR3 in DNA: TGTGCCAGTAGGTTCAACATGAACACTGAAGCTTTCTTT.

This rearrangement joins TRBV10-1 to TRBJ1-2; possibly TRBD1 for D (6 bases). From germline, CDR1 is WNHNN and CDR2 SYGVQD (reference sequence). With 6 bases removed from V and 8 bases from J, the gap between germline ends came to 19 bases. CDR3 size: 14 residues. CDR3 residues: CASSASVAGVGYTF. CDR3 in DNA: TGCGCCAGCAGCGCCTCCGTGGCAGGGGTCGGCTACACCTTC.

The CDR3 reads CAWNTDSRNEQFF. Written as DNA, the CDR3 is TGTGCCTGGAACACCGACAGCCGCAATGAGCAGTTCTTC. The chain uses TRBV30 and TRBJ2-1; D is perhaps TRBD1 (5 bases). The germline V gene encodes CDR1 GTSNPN and CDR2 SVGIG (reference sequence). Trimming removed 4 bases from V and 6 bases from J, with 13 bases in between. The CDR3 length is 13 residues.

The J gene is TRBJ1-5, the V gene TRBV19; TRBD1 matches 8 bases. V shed 7 bases, J shed 3 bases, and the junction held 8 bases outside the gene matches. Germline V gene sequence: CDR1 LNHDA, CDR2 SQIVND (reference sequence). The CDR3 has 15 residues. The DNA for the CDR3 is TGTGCCAGTACCGACCAGGGGGCCAACAATCAGCCCCAGCATTTT. Its protein product is CASTDQGANNQPQHF. Using reference TRBV19 and TRBJ1-5 for the parts outside the CDR3, the full variable domain is DGGITQSPKYLFRKEGQNVTLSCEQNLNHDAMYWYRQDPGQGLRLIYYSQIVNDFQKGDIAEGYSVSREKKESFPLTVTSAQKNPTAFYLCASTDQGANNQPQHFGDGTRLSIL.

The genes are TRBV10-3 and TRBJ1-6; 7 bases map to TRBD1. J gave up 7 bases and V 6 bases, and 6 bases lay outside the gene matches. Germline CDR1 ENHRY, CDR2 SYGVKD. The CDR3 totals 14 residues. The CDR3 sequence: CAIRQTGENSPLHF. The CDR3 region has the DNA TGTGCCATCAGGCAAACAGGGGAGAATTCACCCCTCCACTTT.

In DNA form, the CDR3 reads TGTGCCAGCAGCCCCAGAGAGCGGGAGTCGGCTTGGACAGATACGCAGTATTTT. Translated, it gives CASSPRERESAWTDTQYF. The chain recombines TRBV7-9 with TRBJ2-3; 8 bases are a match to TRBD2. V lost 5 bases and J lost 3; bases outside the gene matches: 16. CDR1 SEHNR and CDR2 FQNEAQ come from the germline V gene (reference sequence). The CDR3 has 18 residues.

The chain carries TRBV19 and TRBJ2-2; D is unresolved. Trimming left V 6 bases short and J 2 bases short, with 10 bases between. This CDR3 is 14 amino acids long. CDR1 is LNHDA and CDR2 is SQIVND in the germline V gene (reference sequence). CDR3 sequence reads: CASREQLNTGELFF. For the CDR3, the DNA is TGTGCCAGTAGGGAGCAGCTTAACACCGGGGAGCTGTTTTTT. Variable domain in full (rest from reference TRBV19 and TRBJ2-2): DGGITQSPKYLFRKEGQNVTLSCEQNLNHDAMYWYRQDPGQGLRLIYYSQIVNDFQKGDIAEGYSVSREKKESFPLTVTSAQKNPTAFYLCASREQLNTGELFFGEGSRLTVL.

The chain carries TRBV30 and TRBJ2-3; D is undetermined. The CDR3 sequence is 12 residues long. Trimming stripped 2 bases from V and 3 bases from J, with 6 bases between. Germline V gene data show CDR1 as GTSNPN and CDR2 as SVGIG (reference sequence). In nucleotides, the CDR3 is TGTGCCTGGAGTATTACAACAGATACGCAGTATTTT. It yields the protein CAWSITTDTQYF.

V usage is TRBV28 and J usage is TRBJ2-3, with 7 bases matching TRBD2. Germline CDR1 and CDR2: MDHEN and SYDVKM. V trimming: 4 bases; J trimming: 4 bases; junction bases outside the gene matches: 14. The CDR3 is 17 amino acids. The CDR3 DNA is TGTGCCAGCAGTTCTACAGAATTGGCGGGAGTAGCAGATACGCAGTATTTT. It yields the protein CASSSTELAGVADTQYF.

The chain uses TRBV18 and TRBJ1-5, with no clear D. Per the germline V gene, CDR1 is KGHSH and CDR2 is LQKENI. The CDR3 runs 13 residues. The V end was cut by 4 bases, the J end by 5 bases, with 9 bases between. In nucleotides, the CDR3 is TGTGCCAGCTCACTTACTCAGGATCAGCCCCAGCATTTT. Protein sequence: CASSLTQDQPQHF.